The source of this TCR beta chain is a study of shared clonotypes between healthy human individuals. Study in general: Samples came from a couple of female and a few male donors aged 18 to 49.

Within Nashville, Tennessee resided all donors, each a Caucasian adult. Around 30,000 T cell genomes, or approximately 300 ng DNA, went into replicate PCRs of unsorted PBMC. Per the original methods: Owing to the provision of junction-only sequences devoid of quality scores by immunoSEQ, filtering differed. Here immunoSEQ multiplex PCR was the method, and the copy in TCRdb shows in-frame clones only, minus some. The V and J calls and clone size are taken from that table; D and trimming were inferred from the DNA. The sample records some 490,000 clones, approximately 78% being singletons. Germline V gives CDR1 MDHEN, CDR2 SYDVKM. The V gene lost 3 bases and the J gene lost 6 bases, with 14 bases spanning the gap. This CDR3 is built from 15 residues.

This TCR came from a middle-aged woman in good health. Some clones in this sample may be carry-over from other donors' samples. Sequenced: PBMCs. The chain combines TRBV28 with TRBJ1-4; a possible D gene is TRBD1 (5 bases). In DNA, the CDR3 is TGTGCCAGCAGTTTCTATAGGGGACGCCATGAAAAACTGTTTTTT. Its protein is CASSFYRGRHEKLFF.